Below are 31 T cell receptor beta chains sequenced from a single sample in a study of T cells and copy number aberrations in small-cell lung cancer. Clones were read by immunoSEQ multiplex PCR, and TCRdb kept only the in-frame ones, dropping some. Of a few thousand clones listed, approximately 80% were seen once; the top ten hold over 7.5%. The sample consisted of tumor tissue. The receptors shown here come from a man aged 55 to 70 with small cell lung cancer.

The chain is built from TRBV28 and TRBJ2-7; D gene unclear. Per germline, CDR1 MDHEN and CDR2 SYDVKM. The V and J ends lost 6 bases and 5 bases respectively, with 14 bases between them. This CDR3 is built from 13 residues. The CDR3: CASSSLPGDEQYF. DNA for the CDR3: TGTGCCAGCAGCTCCCTTCCGGGCGACGAGCAGTACTTC.

The rearrangement uses TRBV14 and TRBJ2-7; perhaps TRBD1 as D (6 bases). V lost 5 bases to trimming and J lost 3 bases, with 17 bases between them. The CDR3 has 15 residues. In germline, CDR1 is SGHDN, CDR2 FVKESK. The CDR3 DNA follows: TGTGCCAGCAGCACCGAACGACAGGCCATCTACGAGCAGTACTTC. It specifies CASSTERQAIYEQYF.

The sample holds a few counts of this clone. The identical CDR3 is also encoded by other nucleotide sequences in the sample. The rearrangement uses TRBV7-9 and TRBJ1-1; no clear D. CDR1 and CDR2 (germline): SEHNR, FQNEAQ (reference sequence). The CDR3 has 15 residues. Between the trimmed V and J ends, which lost 4 bases and 1 base, there was a span of 13 bases. CDR3 DNA: TGTGCCAGCAGCTCACTGTCGGGCAGGAACACTGAAGCTTTCTTT. Translating gives CASSSLSGRNTEAFF.

V usage is TRBV5-1 and J usage is TRBJ2-7; D is perhaps TRBD1 (6 bases). The ends were cut back, 4 bases at V and 2 bases at J, with 10 bases in the middle. Germline V lookup: CDR1 SGHRS, CDR2 YFSETQ. The CDR3 extends over 13 amino acids. The CDR3 DNA is TGCGCCAGCAGCGTGGGGACAACCTACGAGCAGTACTTC. This codes for CASSVGTTYEQYF. Looking up the rest from reference TRBV5-1 and TRBJ2-7 gives the full variable domain: KAGVTQTPRYLIKTRGQQVTLSCSPISGHRSVSWYQQTPGQGLQFLFEYFSETQRNKGNFPGRFSGRQFSNSRSEMNVSTLELGDSALYLCASSVGTTYEQYFGPGTRLTVT.

This clone has a handful of counts. The CDR3 DNA is TGCGCCAGCAGCTTAAAGCGGGAGGGGGACCCCCAGTACTTC. Its protein product is CASSLKREGDPQYF. This chain uses TRBV5-1 with TRBJ2-4, with 10 nucleotides matching TRBD2. CDR1 and CDR2 (germline): SGHRS, YFSETQ. This CDR3 is built from 14 residues. Trimming at V came to 2 bases and at J to 13 bases, leaving 9 bases not matched to a gene.

The gene calls are TRBV28 and TRBJ2-7; D possibly corresponds to TRBD2 (6 bases). Germline V CDR1 and CDR2: MDHEN, SYDVKM. V was pared by 4 bases and J by 9 bases, with 13 bases between. The CDR3 is 12 residues long. CDR3 bases: TGTGCCAGCAGTTCACCGGGACTCAGGCAGTACTTC. This gives the protein CASSSPGLRQYF.

The chain joins TRBV7-2 to TRBJ1-4, with a tentative D call TRBD1 (5 bases). The CDR3 contains 15 residues. Germline loops: CDR1 SGHTA, CDR2 FQGNSA. The V gene lost 5 bases and the J gene lost 8 bases, with 18 bases spanning the gap. The CDR3 protein is CASSRGFGQGEKLFF. The CDR3 region has the DNA TGTGCCAGCAGCAGGGGTTTTGGTCAAGGCGAAAAACTGTTTTTT.

This clone has only a few counts. The V gene is TRBV28, the J gene TRBJ2-3; TRBD2 might be the D (7 bases). The CDR3 spans 16 residues. Per germline, CDR1 MDHEN and CDR2 SYDVKM. V was cut by 3 bases and J by 0 bases, with 13 bases left in between. CDR3 in amino acids: CASSFGGATSTDTQYF. The CDR3 region has the DNA TGTGCCAGCAGTTTTGGGGGGGCCACTAGCACAGATACGCAGTATTTT.

The chain uses TRBV6-1 and TRBJ2-6; 8 bases line up with TRBD2. V trimming: 4 bases; J trimming: 0 bases; junction bases outside the gene matches: 5. The germline CDR1 and CDR2 sequences are MNHNS and SASEGT. This CDR3 is 17 amino acids long. DNA of the CDR3: TGTGCCAGCAGTGGGACTAGCCGTGGCTCTGGGGCCAACGTCCTGACTTTC. The encoded protein is CASSGTSRGSGANVLTF.

The rearrangement joins TRBV6-6 to TRBJ2-3; maybe TRBD2 (7 bases). The CDR3 is 14 residues long. Trimming left V 7 bases short and J 6 bases short, with 17 bases between. Germline-derived CDR1 and CDR2 are MNHNY and SVGAGI (reference sequence). This CDR3 reads CASKRGGAIDTQYF. In nucleotides, the CDR3 is TGTGCCAGCAAAAGGGGGGGGGCCATCGATACGCAGTATTTT.

This chain links TRBV4-3 with TRBJ1-6; tentative D call: TRBD1 (5 bases). This CDR3 has 15 residues. V dropped 5 bases and J dropped 3 bases, with 11 bases sitting between them. Germline CDR1 reads LGHNA; CDR2 reads YSLEER. Here the CDR3 reads CASSTGTDYNSPLHF. The CDR3 DNA sequence: TGCGCCAGCAGCACTGGGACGGACTATAATTCACCCCTCCACTTT.

The chain carries TRBV27 and TRBJ2-3, with TRBD2 matching over 10 bases. The CDR3 totals 15 residues. J was trimmed by 5 bases and V by 2 bases; bases with no gene match: 4. Germline-derived CDR1 and CDR2 are MNHEY and SMNVEV (reference sequence). The CDR3 region is CASSLLAGVEDTQYF. The CDR3 DNA reads as TGTGCCAGCAGTTTACTAGCGGGAGTGGAAGATACGCAGTATTTT.

This rearrangement joins TRBV4-1 to TRBJ2-7, with a possible D match to TRBD1 (6 bases). The CDR3 covers 16 residues. V lost 1 base, J lost 0 bases, and 13 bases lay in between. The germline V gene has CDR1 MGHRA and CDR2 YSYEKL. The DNA for the CDR3 is TGCGCCAGCAGCCAAGGGAACAGGGAGTCCTCCTACGAGCAGTACTTC. Its protein product is CASSQGNRESSYEQYF.

This clone was detected only a few times. The CDR3: CASSPPRRGPSREQYF. DNA for the CDR3: TGTGCCAGCTCACCGCCGCGGCGGGGGCCTAGTAGAGAGCAGTACTTC. V gene TRBV18 combines with J gene TRBJ2-7, with a possible D match to TRBD2 (7 bases). From germline, CDR1 is KGHSH and CDR2 LQKENI. Trimming shortened V by 3 bases and J by 7 bases, and 22 bases separated the two germline ends. CDR3 length: 16 amino acids.

The chain has TRBV15 and TRBJ2-7, with D hard to call. The germline V gene encodes CDR1 LNHNV and CDR2 YYDKDF (reference sequence). CDR3 length: 13 residues. Trimming shortened V by 0 bases and J by 3 bases, and 6 bases separated the two germline ends. The DNA of the CDR3 is TGTGCCACCAGCAGAGATGAAGACTACGAGCAGTACTTC. It codes for CATSRDEDYEQYF.

The chain has TRBV28 and TRBJ2-7; 8 bases are shared with TRBD1. Germline values: CDR1 MDHEN, CDR2 SYDVKM. CDR3 length equals 13 residues. Trimming removed 6 bases from V and 5 bases from J; junction bases left unmatched: 6. In DNA, the CDR3 is TGTGCCAGCAGCTCACAGGGGGGCAACGAGCAGTACTTC. This gives the protein CASSSQGGNEQYF.

The chain links TRBV4-1 to TRBJ2-7, with TRBD1 matching 11 bases. The J segment lost 4 bases and the V segment lost 2 bases, leaving 4 bases of the junction unmatched. The CDR3 covers 15 residues. Germline CDR1 is MGHRA and CDR2 is YSYEKL. The CDR3 protein is CASSQLGDRGYEQYF. CDR3 bases: TGCGCCAGCAGCCAACTAGGGGACAGGGGGTACGAGCAGTACTTC.

The genes are TRBV19 and TRBJ2-7; D is possibly TRBD1 (5 bases). Between the trimmed V and J ends, which lost 3 bases and 2 bases, there was a span of 17 bases. The germline V gene encodes CDR1 LNHDA and CDR2 SQIVND (reference sequence). The CDR3 runs 16 residues. Here the CDR3 DNA reads TGTGCCAGTAGTATTCGACAGCTTAAGATACCCTACGAGCAGTACTTC. It yields the protein CASSIRQLKIPYEQYF. Using reference TRBV19 and TRBJ2-7 for the parts outside the CDR3, the full variable domain is DGGITQSPKYLFRKEGQNVTLSCEQNLNHDAMYWYRQDPGQGLRLIYYSQIVNDFQKGDIAEGYSVSREKKESFPLTVTSAQKNPTAFYLCASSIRQLKIPYEQYFGPGTRLTVT.

The rearrangement links TRBV6-5 to TRBJ2-3, with 9 bases lining up with TRBD2. The trim removed 4 bases at V and 0 bases at J, leaving 2 bases unmatched. Germline V gene lookup returns CDR1 MNHEY and CDR2 SVGAGI. This CDR3 has 15 residues. The CDR3 loop reads CASSWSGRSTDTQYF. CDR3 nucleotide sequence: TGTGCCAGCAGTTGGAGCGGGAGGAGCACAGATACGCAGTATTTT.

About this clone: The sample holds other DNA sequences that translate to the same CDR3. The rearrangement joins TRBV4-1 to TRBJ1-2, with 10 bases matching TRBD1. Germline assignment: CDR1 MGHRA and CDR2 YSYEKL. The CDR3 totals 16 residues. V was clipped by 1 base and J by 5 bases; unmatched bases: 7. CDR3 sequence (DNA): TGCGCCAGCAGCCAAGGGGCGGGACAGGGGAATTATGGCTACACCTTC. Amino acids: CASSQGAGQGNYGYTF.

This chain joins TRBV7-2 and TRBJ2-7; perhaps TRBD1 as D (7 bases). V shed 5 bases and J shed 2 bases, with 22 bases lying between them. This CDR3 has 17 residues. Germline V lookup: CDR1 SGHTA, CDR2 FQGNSA. The CDR3: CASSQLFGQGGPYEQYF. CDR3 nucleotides: TGTGCCAGCAGCCAGCTTTTTGGGCAGGGGGGACCCTACGAGCAGTACTTC. Full variable domain (outside the CDR3, taken from reference TRBV7-2 and TRBJ2-7): GAGVSQSPSNKVTEKGKDVELRCDPISGHTALYWYRQSLGQGLEFLIYFQGNSAPDKSGLPSDRFSAERTGGSVSTLTIQRTQQEDSAVYLCASSQLFGQGGPYEQYFGPGTRLTVT.

The CDR3 loop is CASIVQGSTGNTIYF. The CDR3 region has the DNA TGTGCCAGCATAGTACAGGGAAGCACTGGAAACACCATATATTTT. This chain links TRBV11-2 with TRBJ1-3, with D perhaps TRBD1 (6 bases). The V end lost 7 bases, the J end lost 2 bases, and 15 bases lay between the germline ends. The CDR3 totals 15 residues. Germline CDR1 reads SGHAT; CDR2 reads FQNNGV.

This clone has only one observation. J is TRBJ1-1 and V is TRBV19, with D unclear. Per the germline V gene, CDR1 is LNHDA and CDR2 is SQIVND (reference sequence). The CDR3 length is 14 residues. Trimming removed 1 base from V and 3 bases from J, with 9 bases in between. CDR3 in DNA: TGTGCCAGTAGTATAGTTCCGTCGGACACTGAAGCTTTCTTT. Protein product: CASSIVPSDTEAFF.

This chain uses TRBV6-5 with TRBJ1-1; a weak D match, TRBD1 (5 bases). CDR1 is MNHEY, CDR2 SVGAGI, per germline. The V end was cut by 7 bases, the J end by 4 bases, with 16 bases between. CDR3 length: 14 amino acids. CDR3 in DNA: TGTGCCAGCAACCCACAGGAGTCCCTCACTGAAGCTTTCTTT. As protein: CASNPQESLTEAFF.

The gene calls are TRBV11-1 and TRBJ2-3, with TRBD2 identical over 7 bases. Germline CDR1 and CDR2: SGHAT and FQDESV (reference sequence). J was trimmed by 2 bases and V by 4 bases; bases with no gene match: 6. CDR3 length: 15 amino acids. CDR3: CASSSGLSPTDTQYF. The CDR3 bases are TGTGCCAGCAGCTCGGGACTATCCCCCACAGATACGCAGTATTTT.

The chain joins TRBV7-2 to TRBJ2-7; 8 positions agree with TRBD2. The CDR3 contains 12 residues. V lost 5 bases and J lost 9; bases outside the gene matches: 6. Germline-derived CDR1 and CDR2 are SGHTA and FQGNSA. The CDR3 spells CASSNTGGGQYF. CDR3 DNA sequence: TGTGCCAGCAGCAACACCGGGGGGGGGCAGTACTTC.

Regarding this clone: This CDR3 is also generated by other DNA sequences in the sample. This chain connects TRBV7-2 to TRBJ2-2; D call uncertain. V was cut by 2 bases and J by 6 bases, with 16 bases left in between. CDR3 length: 16 amino acids. The germline gives CDR1 SGHTA, CDR2 FQGNSA. CDR3 amino acids: CASSLRPPERAGELFF. CDR3 nucleotide sequence: TGTGCCAGCAGCTTAAGACCCCCGGAGCGCGCCGGGGAGCTGTTTTTT.

The chain carries TRBV30 and TRBJ2-5, with 7 bases matching TRBD1. Germline lookup yields CDR1 GTSNPN and CDR2 SVGIG (reference sequence). J was trimmed by 5 bases and V by 5 bases; bases with no gene match: 2. The CDR3 is made up of 11 amino acids. CDR3 sequence: CAWEQGETQYF. The CDR3 DNA follows: TGTGCCTGGGAACAGGGGGAGACCCAGTACTTC. The variable domain in full, with the rest retrieved from reference TRBV30 and TRBJ2-5, is SQTIHQWPATLVQPVGSPLSLECTVEGTSNPNLYWYRQAAGRGLQLLFYSVGIGQISSEVPQNLSASRPQDRQFILSSKKLLLSDSGFYLCAWEQGETQYFGPGTRLLVL.

The V gene is TRBV7-3, the J gene TRBJ2-7, with TRBD2 matching over 7 bases. This CDR3 comprises 14 residues. Looked up from germline, CDR1 is SGHTA and CDR2 is FQGTGA. After removal of 5 bases from V and 2 bases from J, the junction contained 6 bases not matched to a gene. For the CDR3, the DNA is TGTGCCAGCAGCACCCTCGGGGGGACCTACGAGCAGTACTTC. Encoded protein: CASSTLGGTYEQYF.

The J gene is TRBJ2-7, the V gene TRBV5-1; 9 bases align to TRBD1. Germline V CDR1 and CDR2: SGHRS, YFSETQ. CDR3 length: 15 residues. Trimming took 1 base from V and 5 from J; bases not matched to a gene: 7. Written as DNA, the CDR3 is TGCGCCAGCAGCTTGAGCGGACAGGGGAGGGACGAGCAGTACTTC. Encoded protein: CASSLSGQGRDEQYF. Together with reference TRBV5-1 and TRBJ2-7, the CDR3 gives the full variable domain: KAGVTQTPRYLIKTRGQQVTLSCSPISGHRSVSWYQQTPGQGLQFLFEYFSETQRNKGNFPGRFSGRQFSNSRSEMNVSTLELGDSALYLCASSLSGQGRDEQYFGPGTRLTVT.

This chain connects TRBV6-5 to TRBJ2-7; 7 bases fit TRBD1. The germline CDR1 and CDR2 sequences are MNHEY and SVGAGI. V shed 0 bases and J 2 bases; nucleotides not matched to a gene: 7. The CDR3 totals 16 residues. CDR3 sequence reads: CASSYSRDRRPYEQYF. CDR3 bases: TGTGCCAGCAGTTACTCTAGGGACAGACGTCCCTACGAGCAGTACTTC.